A selection of T cell receptor beta chains follows, all from one sample in a study of blood T cell repertoires in COVID-19. The assay was immunoSEQ multiplex PCR, and TCRdb's table has in-frame clones only and misses some. The sample contains 140,000 to 150,000 clones, roughly 80% of which appear only once. Sequenced input: peripheral blood. The source of these receptors is a man between 50 and 59 years old with active or convalescent COVID-19. Both conserved end residues are part of each CDR3. D genes are given only for firm matches. Clone size appears in some rows only: once, few, many, or a class for an expanded clone.

d_call,clone_size,v_call,j_call,cdr3_nt,cdr3_aa
TRBD2,-,TRBV5-1,TRBJ2-1,TGCGCCAGCAGCCAGTTAGCGGGAAACTACAATGAGCAGTTCTTC,CASSQLAGNYNEQFF
TRBD2,-,TRBV28,TRBJ2-7,TGTGCCAGCAGTTTATATTATACTAGCGGGACCTACGAGCAGTACTTC,CASSLYYTSGTYEQYF
-,-,TRBV9,TRBJ2-1,TGTGCCAGCAGCGTAGAGGGGATATACAATGAGCAGTTCTTC,CASSVEGIYNEQFF
TRBD2,-,TRBV30,TRBJ2-3,TGTGCCTGGACACTAGCGGGGTCCGCCGGTACGCAGTATTTT,CAWTLAGSAGTQYF
TRBD1,-,TRBV5-4,TRBJ1-2,TGTGCCAGCAGCTTGGCTCAGACAGGGTTGGTGGATGGCTACACCTTC,CASSLAQTGLVDGYTF
-,-,TRBV27,TRBJ2-3,TGTGCCAGCAGTTGGTCGGGAACAGTATTCACAGATACGCAGTATTTT,CASSWSGTVFTDTQYF
-,-,TRBV28,TRBJ1-2,TGTGCCAGCAGCTCCGAGTATGGCTACACCTTC,CASSSEYGYTF
TRBD1,-,TRBV9,TRBJ2-1,TGTGCCAGCAGCGTGAGAGGGGGACAGGGTACGAATGAGCAGTTCTTC,CASSVRGGQGTNEQFF
-,-,TRBV19,TRBJ1-1,TGTGCCAGTAGTCTCGAGGGGGGGAGCAACACTGAAGCTTTCTTT,CASSLEGGSNTEAFF
-,-,TRBV7-9,TRBJ2-7,TGTGCCAGCAGCTTCGGAGTATACGACGAGCAGTACTTC,CASSFGVYDEQYF
-,-,TRBV27,TRBJ1-2,TGTGCCAGCAGTTTATCCTTCGCAGGGGTAGTATTC,CASSLSFAGVVF
TRBD2,-,TRBV14,TRBJ2-7,TGTGCCAGCAGCCAACTAGCGGCTCGGGGGCAGTACTTC,CASSQLAARGQYF
TRBD1,-,TRBV5-5,TRBJ1-5,TGTGCCAGCAGCCGAGGTGGAGGGGGCATCCACGGGAGTCAGCCCCAGCATTTT,CASSRGGGGIHGSQPQHF
-,-,TRBV23-1,TRBJ2-2,TGCGCCAGCAGTCAATCAGGACAGAGGCAGGGGAGCACCGGGGAGCTGTTTTTT,CASSQSGQRQGSTGELFF
-,-,TRBV28,TRBJ2-5,TGTGCCAGCAGTTTCGGGGTAGCGGAGACCCAGTACTTC,CASSFGVAETQYF
-,-,TRBV7-5,TRBJ2-7,TGTGTCAGAAGCCCCAAGGGACTAGCGTTCTACGAGCAGTACTTC,CVRSPKGLAFYEQYF
TRBD1,few,TRBV7-2,TRBJ2-7,TGTGCCAGCAGCGCAGGGACAGCCTACGAGCAGTACTTC,CASSAGTAYEQYF
TRBD2,-,TRBV5-6,TRBJ2-5,TGTGCCAGCAGTTCGGGAGGGCCGGAGACCCAGTACTTC,CASSSGGPETQYF
TRBD2,many,TRBV9,TRBJ2-7,TGTGCCAGCAGCGTGGGAGGGGACGACGAGCAGTACTTC,CASSVGGDDEQYF
-,-,TRBV27,TRBJ1-5,TGTGCCAGCAGTACAGGGACATTCACTGAGGGTTTAGTGGATCAGCCCCAGCATTTT,CASSTGTFTEGLVDQPQHF
-,once,TRBV5-1,TRBJ2-5,TGCGCCAGCAGCTCCTCGGGACTCCAAGAGACCCAGTACTTC,CASSSSGLQETQYF
-,few,TRBV28,TRBJ2-5,TGTGCCAGCAGCCTACAGCAAGAGACCCAGTACTTC,CASSLQQETQYF
-,once,TRBV29-1,TRBJ1-2,TGCAGCGTTGAGCCCCGGGACTATGGCTACACCTTC,CSVEPRDYGYTF
-,-,TRBV2,TRBJ2-7,TGTGCCAGCAGTGAACCGCCGAGTAATCAGTACTTC,CASSEPPSNQYF
TRBD1,-,TRBV30,TRBJ1-5,TGTGCCTGGAGTGGGGGACAGAGGGTGCCCCAGCATTTT,CAWSGGQRVPQHF
-,-,TRBV3-1/TRBV3-2,TRBJ2-3,TGTGCCAGCAGCCAAGGTTACACAGATACGCAGTATTTT,CASSQGYTDTQYF
-,-,TRBV3-1/TRBV3-2,TRBJ1-1,TGTGCCAGCATTGGGACAACGAACACTGAAGCTTTCTTT,CASIGTTNTEAFF
TRBD1,-,TRBV29-1,TRBJ1-1,TGCAGCGTTGGAGAGGGGGCCTGGGACACTGAAGCTTTCTTT,CSVGEGAWDTEAFF
TRBD1,-,TRBV7-3,TRBJ2-1,TGTGCCAGCAGCCTACAGGGGTTCGACAATGAGCAGTTCTTC,CASSLQGFDNEQFF
-,-,TRBV7-9,TRBJ2-6,TGTGCCAGCAGCTTAGCGCAAGCTTACTCTGGGGCCAACGTCCTGACTTTC,CASSLAQAYSGANVLTF
-,few,TRBV24-1,TRBJ2-3,TGTGCCACCAGTGATTTCCATGAACTAGGCACGCAGTATTTT,CATSDFHELGTQYF
TRBD2,-,TRBV29-1,TRBJ2-5,TGCAGCGTGGGACTAGCGGGAGTCCGGGAGACCCAGTACTTC,CSVGLAGVRETQYF
TRBD2,-,TRBV3-1/TRBV3-2,TRBJ2-4,TGTGCCAGCAGCCAATGGCCTAGCGGGGTGAACTTC,CASSQWPSGVNF
-,-,TRBV28,TRBJ1-6,TGTGCCAGCAGTTTAAGTATCGGAGGGAACGCCCTCCACTTT,CASSLSIGGNALHF
-,-,TRBV5-1,TRBJ2-1,TGCGCCAGCAGCTTGGCGGGAGACCCCTACAATGAGCAGTTCTTC,CASSLAGDPYNEQFF
-,-,TRBV28,TRBJ1-3,TGTGCCAGCAGTTTCTTCCCGGGCACCATATATTTT,CASSFFPGTIYF
TRBD1,-,TRBV27,TRBJ2-2,TGTGCCAGCAGCGCGGGACAGGGGATAAACACCGGGGAGCTGTTTTTT,CASSAGQGINTGELFF
-,-,TRBV24-1,TRBJ2-3,TGTGCCACCAGTGATCTACTAGGAACTCGGACAGATACGCAGTATTTT,CATSDLLGTRTDTQYF
-,-,TRBV27,TRBJ2-1,TGTGCCAGCAGTTTCGAGACTACACTCGGCAATGAGCAGTTCTTC,CASSFETTLGNEQFF
-,-,TRBV11-2,TRBJ2-5,TGTGCCAGCAGCTTGGGGGCGGAGACCCAGTACTTC,CASSLGAETQYF
TRBD2,-,TRBV28,TRBJ2-5,TGTGCCAGCAGTTTCTCCGGCGGGAGTCTTTCAGAGACCCAGTACTTC,CASSFSGGSLSETQYF
TRBD2,once,TRBV11-3,TRBJ2-1,TGTGCCAGCGGATCAGCGGGAGGTTCGGGCAATGAGCAGTTCTTC,CASGSAGGSGNEQFF
TRBD1,-,TRBV7-3,TRBJ2-7,TGTGCCAGCAGCTTACGACAGGGGGCGAGCGAGCAGTACTTC,CASSLRQGASEQYF
TRBD1,-,TRBV19,TRBJ1-1,TGTGCCAGTAGTAGTAACTGGACAGGGTTAGCTTTCTTT,CASSSNWTGLAFF
TRBD1,-,TRBV28,TRBJ2-1,TGTGCCAGCAGTCGGGACAGGCGCTCCTACAATGAGCAGTTCTTC,CASSRDRRSYNEQFF
-,-,TRBV28,TRBJ2-6,TGTGCCAGCAGCCTTTCTGGGGCCAACGTCCTGACTTTC,CASSLSGANVLTF
-,-,TRBV3-1/TRBV3-2,TRBJ1-3,TGTGCCAGCAGCCAAGACCACGGGGGAAACACCATATATTTT,CASSQDHGGNTIYF
TRBD2,-,TRBV24-1,TRBJ2-3,TGTGCCACCAGTGACTTAGCGGGAGAGGCCACAGATACGCAGTATTTT,CATSDLAGEATDTQYF
TRBD2,-,TRBV12-5,TRBJ2-1,TGTGCTAGTGGTTTGGTAATATCTGGCACTAGCGGGAAAACTTTGGCCTACAATGAGCAGTTCTTC,CASGLVISGTSGKTLAYNEQFF
TRBD2,-,TRBV27,TRBJ2-7,TGTGCCAGCAGTAGGGCTAGCGGACTATACGAGCAGTACTTC,CASSRASGLYEQYF
-,-,TRBV5-5,TRBJ1-5,TGTGCCAGCAGCTGGGACATAAGCAAGCGGCCCCAGCATTTT,CASSWDISKRPQHF
-,once,TRBV18,TRBJ1-1,TGTGCCAGCTCACTAGCAACGATGAGGACTGAAGCTTTCTTT,CASSLATMRTEAFF
-,-,TRBV27,TRBJ2-5,TGTGCCAGCAGTTTATCTCTACTAGCCCAAGAGACCCAGTACTTC,CASSLSLLAQETQYF
-,-,TRBV11-3,TRBJ2-3,TGTGCCAGCAGCTTAGATCAGGGGAATACGCAGTATTTT,CASSLDQGNTQYF
TRBD2,-,TRBV11-3,TRBJ2-5,TGTGCCAGCAGCTTAGGAGGTGCGGGAGGGCCAGAGACCCAGTACTTC,CASSLGGAGGPETQYF
-,-,TRBV5-8,TRBJ2-7,TGTGCCAGCAGCTTTAGTTTAGACGGACTGACGGGGTTCTACGAGCAGTACTTC,CASSFSLDGLTGFYEQYF
TRBD1,-,TRBV27,TRBJ1-2,TGTGCCAGCAGTTTATTGGGACAGAGCCTCTACACCTTC,CASSLLGQSLYTF
-,few,TRBV28,TRBJ2-5,TGTGCCAGCAGCCGACGGAGGGGGGGTCTTCAAGAGACCCAGTACTTC,CASSRRRGGLQETQYF
TRBD1,few,TRBV7-9,TRBJ1-1,TGTGCCAGCAGCTTAGCAGTGACAGGGTTGAACACTGAAGCTTTCTTT,CASSLAVTGLNTEAFF
TRBD2,-,TRBV9,TRBJ2-7,TGTGCCAGCAGCGTTCTTCCGGGAGGCGGCTACGAGCAGTACTTC,CASSVLPGGGYEQYF